The rows below give T cell receptor beta chains drawn from one sample of a study of post-analysis software for immune sequencing data. Using its own MiXCR run on the PCR reads, TCRdb lists one record per CDR3 protein. The sample carries hundreds of thousands of distinct CDR3 sequences, around 40% recorded once. The material sequenced was blood. All receptors derive from a girl aged 5 to 17 with multiple sclerosis. Both conserved end residues are part of each CDR3. D genes are given only for firm matches. Size tells how often a clone was seen (once, few, many) or the class of an expanded clone, and some rows leave it out.

cdr3_nt cdr3_aa j_call clone_size d_call v_call
TGTGCCAGCAGCTTAGGGGGCGGGAGCTCCTACGAGCAGTACTTC CASSLGGGSSYEQYF TRBJ2-7 many . TRBV5-1
TGTGCCAGCAGTTTGACAGGGGGCGTCTACGAGCAGTACTTC CASSLTGGVYEQYF TRBJ2-7 . TRBD1 TRBV28
TGTGCCAGCCTCCCCCTCAATAGCTCCTACAATGGGCAGTTCTTC CASLPLNSSYNGQFF TRBJ2-1 . . TRBV12-3/TRBV12-4
TGTGCCAGCAGCCCCAATGGGGGAGGGGGCTACGAGCAGTACTTC CASSPNGGGGYEQYF TRBJ2-7 . . TRBV6-5
TGTGCCAGCAGCACGCGAGCAGAATACAATGAGCAGTTCTTC CASSTRAEYNEQFF TRBJ2-1 . . TRBV7-3
TGCGCCAGCAGCTTGGAGACTCCGGGCGATGAGCAGTTCTTC CASSLETPGDEQFF TRBJ2-1 . . TRBV5-1
TGCGCCAGCAGCTTGGGGGCGGACGTAGATACGCAGTATTTT CASSLGADVDTQYF TRBJ2-3 . . TRBV5-1
TGTGCCAGCAGCTTAACGGGGACAGGGGGCGCGGAGACCCAGTACTTC CASSLTGTGGAETQYF TRBJ2-5 few TRBD1 TRBV7-3
TGCAGTGCTGCCGGGACAGGGCTTAATGAAAAACGGTTTTTT CSAAGTGLNEKRFF TRBJ1-4 . TRBD1 TRBV20-1
TGCGCCAGCAGCTTGGGACAGGGAAGGGGGGCGCGAGAGACCCAGTACTTC CASSLGQGRGARETQYF TRBJ2-5 . . TRBV5-1
TGCGCCAACTCTTTTCCCGGGAGCCTTAAAGGCGAGCAGTACTTC CANSFPGSLKGEQYF TRBJ2-7 once . TRBV5-1
TGCAGCGTCCGGGACGGTACACGCAATGAGCAGTTCTTC CSVRDGTRNEQFF TRBJ2-1 few . TRBV29-1
TGCGCCAGCAGCGTAGGGGAAGGCGGTCTGTTCTCTGGAAACACCATATATTTT CASSVGEGGLFSGNTIYF TRBJ1-3 . . TRBV9
TGCAGTGCTAGGTCTTCCATGGAGCGGGGGCATGAGCAGTTCTTC CSARSSMERGHEQFF TRBJ2-1 many TRBD2 TRBV20-1
TGTGCCAGCAGTTTAACCCCTGGGGGATACGAGCAGTACTTC CASSLTPGGYEQYF TRBJ2-7 . . TRBV12-3/TRBV12-4
TGCAGCGCCCGAGGGGGGGGCTCTGGGAACACCATATATTTT CSARGGGSGNTIYF TRBJ1-3 . . TRBV29-1